Shown below are 9 T cell receptor beta chains from a single sample sequenced in a study of T cell changes during pregnancy in multiple sclerosis. TCRdb's copy holds only in-frame clones and misses some; the assay was immunoSEQ multiplex PCR. In the table there are 100,000 or so clones, more than 85% of which are singletons. The source was peripheral blood, collected in the second trimester of pregnancy. The source is a female donor with multiple sclerosis, enrolled in a pregnancy study.

The chain is built from TRBV15 and TRBJ2-5, with 7 bases identical to TRBD2. Germline values: CDR1 LNHNV, CDR2 YYDKDF (reference sequence). The V and J ends lost 4 bases and 5 bases, in that order; junction bases with no gene match: 22. The CDR3 totals 19 residues. CDR3 loop: CATSTSPKSGLGVEETQYF. The CDR3, as DNA: TGTGCCACCAGCACGTCACCGAAGAGTGGACTAGGCGTGGAGGAGACCCAGTACTTC.

The chain couples TRBV20-1 to TRBJ1-2; weak D call: TRBD1 (6 bases). CDR1 is DFQATT and CDR2 is SNEGSKA in the germline V gene (reference sequence). V was pared by 5 bases and J by 8 bases, with 12 bases between. The CDR3 totals 11 residues. The CDR3 nucleotides are TGCAGTGCTGGGGGGGGCGTAGGCTACACCTTC. Its protein product is CSAGGGVGYTF.

The CDR3 DNA follows: TGTGCCAGCAGTATTACAGGTTTTACTACCACAGATACGCAGTATTTT. As protein: CASSITGFTTTDTQYF. This sequence joins TRBV2 and TRBJ2-3, with D tentatively TRBD1 (5 bases). The V end lost 5 bases, the J end lost 2 bases, and 17 bases lay between the germline ends. This CDR3 region has 16 residues. Germline V gene lookup returns CDR1 SNHLY and CDR2 FYNNEI.

This sequence joins TRBV29-1 and TRBJ1-2, with D maybe TRBD1 (6 bases). Germline V gene data show CDR1 as SQVTM and CDR2 as ANQGSEA. Trimming stripped 6 bases from V and 4 bases from J, with 21 bases between. This CDR3 is built from 15 residues. CDR3 nucleotide sequence: TGCAGCGTGGCGCCCGCGGGGGGCGCATTCTATGGCTACACCTTC. Protein: CSVAPAGGAFYGYTF.

The gene calls are TRBV5-1 and TRBJ2-2; 8 bases agree with TRBD2. In germline, CDR1 is SGHRS, CDR2 YFSETQ. V was pared by 4 bases and J by 4 bases, with 12 bases of the junction left unmatched. The CDR3 is made up of 17 amino acids. In DNA, the CDR3 is TGCGCCAGCAGCCCGCGACTAGCGTCCATGGGCACCGGGGAGCTGTTTTTT. Its translation is CASSPRLASMGTGELFF.

The chain recombines TRBV28 with TRBJ1-1, with D uncertain. The CDR3 is made up of 16 amino acids. Germline assignment: CDR1 MDHEN and CDR2 SYDVKM. V was pared by 6 bases and J by 3 bases, with 20 bases between. CDR3 protein: CASSRTVAGRYTEAFF. For the CDR3, the DNA is TGTGCCAGCAGCCGCACCGTGGCGGGCCGATACACTGAAGCTTTCTTT.

The chain couples TRBV11-2 to TRBJ1-2; unclear D gene. The CDR3 extends over 15 amino acids. CDR1 and CDR2 from the germline V gene are SGHAT and FQNNGV. Trimming cost V 4 bases and J 4 bases, with 16 bases left between them. CDR3 region: CASSSPQRVPYGYTF. DNA of the CDR3: TGTGCCAGCAGCTCACCACAACGGGTTCCCTATGGCTACACCTTC.

The chain is built from TRBV18 and TRBJ1-1; maybe TRBD1 (6 bases). V lost 3 bases and J 9 bases, leaving 8 bases between the germline ends. The CDR3 runs to 11 residues. Germline V gene lookup returns CDR1 KGHSH and CDR2 LQKENI. The CDR3 sequence is CASSPGQQAFF. The CDR3 nucleotides read TGTGCCAGCTCACCCGGACAGCAAGCTTTCTTT. Filled out from reference TRBV18 and TRBJ1-1, the complete variable domain reads NAGVMQNPRHLVRRRGQEARLRCSPMKGHSHVYWYRQLPEEGLKFMVYLQKENIIDESGMPKERFSAEFPKEGPSILRIQQVVRGDSAAYFCASSPGQQAFFGQGTRLTVV.

This clone showed up just a few times. The V and J genes are TRBV4-3 and TRBJ1-5; 7 bases match TRBD1. CDR3 size: 14 residues. J was trimmed by 9 bases and V by 4 bases; bases with no gene match: 9. Germline V gene data show CDR1 as LGHNA and CDR2 as YSLEER. The CDR3 DNA reads TGCGCCAGCAGCCTCCACAGGGGAGCGGGGCCCCAGCATTTT. Its protein product is CASSLHRGAGPQHF.